This T cell receptor (beta chain) was captured in a study of response to subunit inactivated influenza vaccine. TCRdb reprocessed the RT-PCR reads with MiXCR, giving one entry per CDR3 protein. The repertoire holds some 500,000 distinct CDR3 sequences, with around 25% as singletons. This CDR3 is built from 15 residues. Trimming left V 0 bases short and J 11 bases short, with 14 bases between. Germline values: CDR1 LGHNA, CDR2 YSLEER. Study results and limitations: That few new T cells are recruited by each seasonal influenza vaccination was the authors' suggestion.

As to this clonotype: Its antigen is unidentified.

This rearrangement joins TRBV4-3 to TRBJ1-6; possible D gene TRBD1, 5 bases. The sequenced sample was CD4+ T cells sorted from PBMCs, obtained 5 to 6 days after vaccination. The TCR sequence derives from a man aged 45-60 years who received an inactivated influenza vaccine. CDR3 loop: CASSQDPAGSPPLHF. DNA for the CDR3: TGCGCCAGCAGCCAAGATCCCGCAGGGAGTCCACCCCTCCACTTT.